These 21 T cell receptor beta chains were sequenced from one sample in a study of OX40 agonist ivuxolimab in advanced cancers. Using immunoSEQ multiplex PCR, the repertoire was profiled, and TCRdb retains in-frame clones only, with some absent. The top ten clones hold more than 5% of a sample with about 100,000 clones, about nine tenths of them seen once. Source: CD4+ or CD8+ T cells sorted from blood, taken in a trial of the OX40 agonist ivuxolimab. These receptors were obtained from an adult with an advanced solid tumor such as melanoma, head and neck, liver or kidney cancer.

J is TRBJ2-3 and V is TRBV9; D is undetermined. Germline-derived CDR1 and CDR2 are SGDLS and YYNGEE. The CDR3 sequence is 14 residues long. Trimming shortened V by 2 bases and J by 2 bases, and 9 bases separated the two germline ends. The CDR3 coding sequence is TGTGCCAGCAGCGTGGGCTTCTCCACAGATACGCAGTATTTT. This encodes CASSVGFSTDTQYF. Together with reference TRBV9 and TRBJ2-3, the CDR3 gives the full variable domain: DSGVTQTPKHLITATGQRVTLRCSPRSGDLSVYWYQQSLDQGLQFLIQYYNGEERAKGNILERFSAQQFPDLHSELNLSSLELGDSALYFCASSVGFSTDTQYFGPGTRLTVL.

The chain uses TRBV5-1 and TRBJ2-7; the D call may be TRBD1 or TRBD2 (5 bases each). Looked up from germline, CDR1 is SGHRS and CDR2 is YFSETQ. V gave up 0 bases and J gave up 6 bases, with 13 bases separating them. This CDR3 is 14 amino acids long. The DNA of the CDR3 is TGCGCCAGCAGCTTGGGCGCCTACGGGACCGAGCAGTACTTC. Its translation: CASSLGAYGTEQYF.

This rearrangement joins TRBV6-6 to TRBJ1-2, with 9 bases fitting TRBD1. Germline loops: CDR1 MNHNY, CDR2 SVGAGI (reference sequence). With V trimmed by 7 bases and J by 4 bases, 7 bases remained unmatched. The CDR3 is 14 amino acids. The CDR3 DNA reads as TGTGCCAGCACCGCACAGGGGGCGGTCTATGGCTACACCTTC. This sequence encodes CASTAQGAVYGYTF.

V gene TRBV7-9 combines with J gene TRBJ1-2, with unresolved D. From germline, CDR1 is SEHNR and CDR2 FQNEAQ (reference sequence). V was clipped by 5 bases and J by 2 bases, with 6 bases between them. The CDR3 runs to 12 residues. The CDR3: CASSTENYGYTF. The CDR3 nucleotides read TGTGCCAGCAGCACCGAGAACTATGGCTACACCTTC.

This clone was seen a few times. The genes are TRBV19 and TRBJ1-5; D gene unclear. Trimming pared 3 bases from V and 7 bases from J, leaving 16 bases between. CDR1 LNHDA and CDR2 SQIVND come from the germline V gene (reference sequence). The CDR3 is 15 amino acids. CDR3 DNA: TGTGCCAGTAGTATCGATCAGGTCCCGGGACAGCCCCAGCATTTT. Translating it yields CASSIDQVPGQPQHF.

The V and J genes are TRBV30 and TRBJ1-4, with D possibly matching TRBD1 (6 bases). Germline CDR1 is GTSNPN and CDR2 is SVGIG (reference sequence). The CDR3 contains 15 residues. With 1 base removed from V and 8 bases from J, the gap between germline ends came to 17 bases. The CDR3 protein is CAWSGRGISKEKLFF. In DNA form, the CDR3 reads TGTGCCTGGAGTGGAAGGGGGATATCGAAGGAAAAACTGTTTTTT.

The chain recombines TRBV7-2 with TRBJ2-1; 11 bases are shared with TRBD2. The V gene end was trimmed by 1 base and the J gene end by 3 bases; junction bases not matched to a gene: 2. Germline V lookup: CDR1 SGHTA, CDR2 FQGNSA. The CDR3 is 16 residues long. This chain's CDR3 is CASSLVGTSGYNEQFF. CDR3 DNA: TGTGCCAGCAGCTTAGTTGGGACTAGCGGCTACAATGAGCAGTTCTTC.

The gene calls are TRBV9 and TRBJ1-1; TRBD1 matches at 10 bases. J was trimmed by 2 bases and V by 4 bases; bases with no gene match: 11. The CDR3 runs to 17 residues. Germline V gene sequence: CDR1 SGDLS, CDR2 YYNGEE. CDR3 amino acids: CASSLIPRQGANTEAFF. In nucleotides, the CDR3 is TGTGCCAGCAGCCTTATCCCGAGACAGGGGGCTAACACTGAAGCTTTCTTT.

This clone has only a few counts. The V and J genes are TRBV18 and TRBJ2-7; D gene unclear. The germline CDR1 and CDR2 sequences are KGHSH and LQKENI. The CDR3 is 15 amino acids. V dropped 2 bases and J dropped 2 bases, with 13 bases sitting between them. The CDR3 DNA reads TGTGCCAGCTCACCAGCCGTGGGCGGCCCCTACGAGCAGTACTTC. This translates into CASSPAVGGPYEQYF.

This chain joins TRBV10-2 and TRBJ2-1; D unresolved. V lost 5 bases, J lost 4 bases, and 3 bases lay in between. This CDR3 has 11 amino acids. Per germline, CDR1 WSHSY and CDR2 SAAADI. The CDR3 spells CASSFYNEQFF. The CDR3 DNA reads TGCGCCAGCAGTTTTTACAATGAGCAGTTCTTC.

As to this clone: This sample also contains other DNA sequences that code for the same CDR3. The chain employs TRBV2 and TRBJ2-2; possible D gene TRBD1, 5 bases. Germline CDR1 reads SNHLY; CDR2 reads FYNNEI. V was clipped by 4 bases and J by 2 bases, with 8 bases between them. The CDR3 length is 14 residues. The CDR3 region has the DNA TGTGCCAGCAGTGGGCAGGGAAACACCGGGGAGCTGTTTTTT. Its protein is CASSGQGNTGELFF.

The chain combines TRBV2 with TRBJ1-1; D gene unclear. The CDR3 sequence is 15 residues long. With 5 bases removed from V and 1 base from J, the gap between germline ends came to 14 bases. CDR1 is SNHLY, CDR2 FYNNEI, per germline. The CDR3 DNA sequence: TGTGCCAGCAGTTCGAGAAGGCAGCAGAACACTGAAGCTTTCTTT. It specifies CASSSRRQQNTEAFF.

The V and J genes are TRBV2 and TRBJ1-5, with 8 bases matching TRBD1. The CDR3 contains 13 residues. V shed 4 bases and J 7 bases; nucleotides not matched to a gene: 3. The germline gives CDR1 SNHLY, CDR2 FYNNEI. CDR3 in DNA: TGTGCCAGCAGTGGACAGGGGCTCCAGCCCCAGCATTTT. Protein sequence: CASSGQGLQPQHF.

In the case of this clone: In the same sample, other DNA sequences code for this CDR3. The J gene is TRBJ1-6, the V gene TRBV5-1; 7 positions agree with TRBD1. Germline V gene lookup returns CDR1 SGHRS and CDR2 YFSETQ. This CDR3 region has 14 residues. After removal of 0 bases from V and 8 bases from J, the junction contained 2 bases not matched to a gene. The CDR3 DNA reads TGCGCCAGCAGCTTGGCAGGGGGTGATTCACCCCTCCACTTT. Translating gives CASSLAGGDSPLHF. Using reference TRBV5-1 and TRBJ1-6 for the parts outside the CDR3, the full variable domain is KAGVTQTPRYLIKTRGQQVTLSCSPISGHRSVSWYQQTPGQGLQFLFEYFSETQRNKGNFPGRFSGRQFSNSRSEMNVSTLELGDSALYLCASSLAGGDSPLHFGNGTRLTVT.

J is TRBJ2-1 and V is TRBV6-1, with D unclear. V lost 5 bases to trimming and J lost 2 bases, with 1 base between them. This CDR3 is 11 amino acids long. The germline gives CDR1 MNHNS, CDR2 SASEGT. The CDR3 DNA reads TGTGCCAGCAGTCCCTACAATGAGCAGTTCTTC. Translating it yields CASSPYNEQFF.

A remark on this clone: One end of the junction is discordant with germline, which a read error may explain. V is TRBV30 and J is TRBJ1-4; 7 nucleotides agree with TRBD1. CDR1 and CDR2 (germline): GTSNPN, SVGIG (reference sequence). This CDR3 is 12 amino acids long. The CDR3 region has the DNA TGTGCCTGGAGTGTTGGGGGGACAGCACCGGGTTTT. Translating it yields CAWSVGGTAPGF.

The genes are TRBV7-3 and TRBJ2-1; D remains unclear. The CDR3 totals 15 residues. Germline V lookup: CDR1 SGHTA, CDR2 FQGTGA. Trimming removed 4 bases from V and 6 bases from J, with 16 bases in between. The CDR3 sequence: CASSSPGFSGNEQFF. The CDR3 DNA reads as TGTGCCAGCAGCTCCCCTGGCTTTTCAGGCAATGAGCAGTTCTTC.

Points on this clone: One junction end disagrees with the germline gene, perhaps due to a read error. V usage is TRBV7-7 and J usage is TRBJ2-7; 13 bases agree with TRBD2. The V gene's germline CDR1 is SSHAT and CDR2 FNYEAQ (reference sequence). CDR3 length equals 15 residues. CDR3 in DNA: TGTGCTAGCAGCCTCGGGACTAGCGGGGAGTACGAGCAGTACTTC. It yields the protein CASSLGTSGEYEQYF.

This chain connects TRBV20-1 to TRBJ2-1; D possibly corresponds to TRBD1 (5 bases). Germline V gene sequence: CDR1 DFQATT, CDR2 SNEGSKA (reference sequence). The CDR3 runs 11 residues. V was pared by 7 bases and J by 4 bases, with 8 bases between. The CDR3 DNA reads TGCAGTGGGGGCTTATACAATGAGCAGTTCTTC. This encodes CSGGLYNEQFF.

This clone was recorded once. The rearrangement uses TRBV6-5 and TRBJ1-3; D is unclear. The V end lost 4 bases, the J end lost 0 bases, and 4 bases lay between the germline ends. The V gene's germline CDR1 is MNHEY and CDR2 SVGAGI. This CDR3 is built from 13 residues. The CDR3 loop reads CASSFDSGNTIYF. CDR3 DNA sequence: TGTGCCAGCAGTTTCGACTCTGGAAACACCATATATTTT.

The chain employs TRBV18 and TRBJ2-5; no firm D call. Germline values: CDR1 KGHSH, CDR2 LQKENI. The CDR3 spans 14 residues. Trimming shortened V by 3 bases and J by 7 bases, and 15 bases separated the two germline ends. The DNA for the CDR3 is TGTGCCAGCTCACCGCCTGTGGCTCTTGGGACCCAGTACTTC. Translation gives CASSPPVALGTQYF.